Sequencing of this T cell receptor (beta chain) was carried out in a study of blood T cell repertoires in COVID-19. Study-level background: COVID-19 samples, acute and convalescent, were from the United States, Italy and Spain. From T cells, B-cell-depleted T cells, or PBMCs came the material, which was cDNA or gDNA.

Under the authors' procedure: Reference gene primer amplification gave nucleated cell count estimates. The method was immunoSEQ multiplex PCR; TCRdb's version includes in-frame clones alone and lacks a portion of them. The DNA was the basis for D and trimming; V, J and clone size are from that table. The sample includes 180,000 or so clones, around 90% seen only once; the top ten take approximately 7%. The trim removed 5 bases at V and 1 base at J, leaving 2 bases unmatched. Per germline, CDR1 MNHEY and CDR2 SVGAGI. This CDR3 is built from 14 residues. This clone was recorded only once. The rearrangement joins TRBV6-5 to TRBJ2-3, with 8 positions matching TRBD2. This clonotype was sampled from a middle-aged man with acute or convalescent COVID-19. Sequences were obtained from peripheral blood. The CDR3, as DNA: TGTGCCAGCAGTACGCGGGGGGGCACAGATACGCAGTATTTT. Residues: CASSTRGGTDTQYF.